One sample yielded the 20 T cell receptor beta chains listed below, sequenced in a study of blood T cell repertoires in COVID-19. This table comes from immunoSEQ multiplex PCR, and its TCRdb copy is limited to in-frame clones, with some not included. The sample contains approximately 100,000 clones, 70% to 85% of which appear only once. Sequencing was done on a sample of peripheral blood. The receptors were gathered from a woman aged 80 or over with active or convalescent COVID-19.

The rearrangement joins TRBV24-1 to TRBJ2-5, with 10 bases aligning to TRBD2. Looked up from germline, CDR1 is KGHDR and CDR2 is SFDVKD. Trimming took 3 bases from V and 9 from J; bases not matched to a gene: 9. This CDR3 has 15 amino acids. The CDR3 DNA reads TGTGCCACCAGTGATAGCGGGAGGGGCCTTTGGGCCCAGTACTTC. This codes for CATSDSGRGLWAQYF.

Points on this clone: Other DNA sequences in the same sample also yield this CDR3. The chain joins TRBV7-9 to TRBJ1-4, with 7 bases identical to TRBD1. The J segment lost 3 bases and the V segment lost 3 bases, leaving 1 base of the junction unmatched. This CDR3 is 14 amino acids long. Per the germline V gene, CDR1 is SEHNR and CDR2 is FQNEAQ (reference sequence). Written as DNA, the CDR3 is TGTGCCAGCAGCTTCCAGGGGGCTAATGAAAAACTGTTTTTT. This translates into CASSFQGANEKLFF.

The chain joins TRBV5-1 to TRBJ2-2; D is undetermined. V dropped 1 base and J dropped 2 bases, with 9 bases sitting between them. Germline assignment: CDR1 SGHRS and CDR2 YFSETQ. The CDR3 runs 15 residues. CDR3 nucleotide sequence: TGCGCCAGCAGCTTGTATGCGGAAAACACCGGGGAGCTGTTTTTT. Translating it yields CASSLYAENTGELFF.

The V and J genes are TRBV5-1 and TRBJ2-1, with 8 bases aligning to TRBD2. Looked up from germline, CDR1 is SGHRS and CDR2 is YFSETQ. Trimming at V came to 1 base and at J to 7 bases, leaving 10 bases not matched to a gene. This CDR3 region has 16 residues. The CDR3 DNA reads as TGCGCCAGCAGCTTGTCCAGCGGGAGCGGTGGGAATGAGCAGTTCTTC. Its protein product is CASSLSSGSGGNEQFF. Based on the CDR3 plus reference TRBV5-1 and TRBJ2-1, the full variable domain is KAGVTQTPRYLIKTRGQQVTLSCSPISGHRSVSWYQQTPGQGLQFLFEYFSETQRNKGNFPGRFSGRQFSNSRSEMNVSTLELGDSALYLCASSLSSGSGGNEQFFGPGTRLTVL.

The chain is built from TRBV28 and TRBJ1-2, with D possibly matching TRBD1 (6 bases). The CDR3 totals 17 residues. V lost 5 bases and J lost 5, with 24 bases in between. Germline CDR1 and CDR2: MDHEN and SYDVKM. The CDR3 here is CASSLTGFDLVHYGYTF. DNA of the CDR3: TGTGCCAGCAGTCTTACAGGGTTTGATCTGGTTCATTATGGCTACACCTTC.

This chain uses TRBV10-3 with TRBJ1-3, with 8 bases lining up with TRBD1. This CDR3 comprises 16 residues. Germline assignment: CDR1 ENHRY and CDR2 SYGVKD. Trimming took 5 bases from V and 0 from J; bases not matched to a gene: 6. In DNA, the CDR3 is TGTGCCATCAGTCCACAGGGGGGGAGCTCTGGAAACACCATATATTTT. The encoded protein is CAISPQGGSSGNTIYF.

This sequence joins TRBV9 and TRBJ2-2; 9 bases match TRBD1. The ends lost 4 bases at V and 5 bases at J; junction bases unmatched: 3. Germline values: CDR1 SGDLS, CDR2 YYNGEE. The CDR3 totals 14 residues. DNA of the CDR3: TGTGCCAGCAGCTCTGGACAGGGGACCGGGGAGCTGTTTTTT. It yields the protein CASSSGQGTGELFF.

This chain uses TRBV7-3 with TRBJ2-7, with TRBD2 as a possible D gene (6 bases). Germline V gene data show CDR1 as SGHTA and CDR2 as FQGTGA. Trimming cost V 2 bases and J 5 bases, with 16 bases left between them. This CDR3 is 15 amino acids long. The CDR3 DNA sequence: TGTGCCAGCAGCTTATCGCGGGACCTTGGGAACGAGCAGTACTTC. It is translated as CASSLSRDLGNEQYF.

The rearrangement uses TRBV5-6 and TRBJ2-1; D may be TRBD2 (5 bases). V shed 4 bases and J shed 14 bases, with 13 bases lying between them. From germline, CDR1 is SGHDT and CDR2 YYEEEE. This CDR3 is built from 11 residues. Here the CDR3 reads CASSLGTSKFF. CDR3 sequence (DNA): TGTGCCAGCAGCCTAGGAACTAGTAAGTTCTTC.

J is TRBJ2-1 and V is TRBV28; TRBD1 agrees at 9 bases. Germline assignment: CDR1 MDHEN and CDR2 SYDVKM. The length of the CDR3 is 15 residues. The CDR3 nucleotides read TGTGCTACCCACCCCGGGACAGGGCTTGGCAATGAGCAGTTCTTC. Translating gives CATHPGTGLGNEQFF.

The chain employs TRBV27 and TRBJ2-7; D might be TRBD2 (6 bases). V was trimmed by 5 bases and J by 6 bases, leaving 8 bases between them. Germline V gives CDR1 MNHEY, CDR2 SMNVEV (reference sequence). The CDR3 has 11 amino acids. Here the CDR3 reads CASSRRGEQYF. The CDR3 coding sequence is TGTGCCAGCAGTCGGAGGGGCGAGCAGTACTTC.

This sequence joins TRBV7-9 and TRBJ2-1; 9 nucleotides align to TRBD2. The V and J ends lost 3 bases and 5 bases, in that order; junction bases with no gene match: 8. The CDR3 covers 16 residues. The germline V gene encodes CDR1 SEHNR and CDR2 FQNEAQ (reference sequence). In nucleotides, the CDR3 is TGTGCCAGCAGCTTTCTAGGACTAGCGAGTGACAATGAGCAGTTCTTC. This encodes CASSFLGLASDNEQFF.

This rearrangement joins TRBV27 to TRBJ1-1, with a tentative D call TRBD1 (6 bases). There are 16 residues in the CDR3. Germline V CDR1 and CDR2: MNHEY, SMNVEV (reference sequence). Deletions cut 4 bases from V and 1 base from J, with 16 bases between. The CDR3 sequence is CASSYLRTAANTEAFF. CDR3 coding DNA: TGTGCCAGCAGTTACCTACGGACAGCTGCGAACACTGAAGCTTTCTTT.

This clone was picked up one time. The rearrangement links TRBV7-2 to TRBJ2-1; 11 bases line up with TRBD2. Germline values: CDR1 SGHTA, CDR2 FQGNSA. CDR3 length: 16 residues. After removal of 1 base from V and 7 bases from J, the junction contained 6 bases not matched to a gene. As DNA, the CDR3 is TGTGCCAGCAGCTTAGTTTCTAGCGGGAGGTTTAATGAGCAGTTCTTC. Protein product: CASSLVSSGRFNEQFF.

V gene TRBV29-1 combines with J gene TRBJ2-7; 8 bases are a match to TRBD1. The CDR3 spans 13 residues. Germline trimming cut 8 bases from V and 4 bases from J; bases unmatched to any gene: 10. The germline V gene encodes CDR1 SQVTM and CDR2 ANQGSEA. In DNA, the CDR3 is TGCAGCTTTACTGGACAGGGTCGGTACGAGCAGTACTTC. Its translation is CSFTGQGRYEQYF.

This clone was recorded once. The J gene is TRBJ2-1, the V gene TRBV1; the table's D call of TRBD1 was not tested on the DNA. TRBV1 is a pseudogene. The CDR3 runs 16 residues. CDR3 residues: CTSSQVSGTGDNEQFF. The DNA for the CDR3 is TGCACCAGCAGCCAAGTTTCCGGGACAGGGGACAATGAGCAGTTCTTC.

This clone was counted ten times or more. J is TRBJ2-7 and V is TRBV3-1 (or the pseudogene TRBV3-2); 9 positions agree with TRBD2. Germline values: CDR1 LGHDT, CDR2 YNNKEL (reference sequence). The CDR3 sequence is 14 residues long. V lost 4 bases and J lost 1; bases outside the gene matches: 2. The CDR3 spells CASSPGLASYEQYF. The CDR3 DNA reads TGTGCCAGCAGCCCGGGACTAGCATCCTACGAGCAGTACTTC.

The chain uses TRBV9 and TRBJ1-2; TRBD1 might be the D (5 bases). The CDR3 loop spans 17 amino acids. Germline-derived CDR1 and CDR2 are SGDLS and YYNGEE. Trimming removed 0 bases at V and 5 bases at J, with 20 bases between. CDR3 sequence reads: CASSVVSQGSHLYGYTF. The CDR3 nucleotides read TGTGCCAGCAGCGTAGTTTCCCAGGGATCGCACCTTTATGGCTACACCTTC.

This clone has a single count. CDR3 protein: CATSFRLRETQYF. CDR3 bases: TGTGCCACCAGCTTCCGACTACGGGAGACCCAGTACTTC. The chain has TRBV15 and TRBJ2-5; D may be TRBD2 (5 bases). CDR3 size: 13 residues. Trimming took 5 bases from V and 5 from J, leaving 12 bases between them. The V gene's germline CDR1 is LNHNV and CDR2 YYDKDF (reference sequence).

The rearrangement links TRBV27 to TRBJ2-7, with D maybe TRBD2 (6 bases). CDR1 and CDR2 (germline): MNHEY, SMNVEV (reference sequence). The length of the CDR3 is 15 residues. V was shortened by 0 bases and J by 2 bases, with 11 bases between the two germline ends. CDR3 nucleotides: TGTGCCAGCAGTTTATCTGGGGACTTCGCCTACGAGCAGTACTTC. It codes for CASSLSGDFAYEQYF.